The present entry profiles one T cell receptor beta chain with its context. What it binds is unknown. Clones were read by immunoSEQ multiplex PCR, and TCRdb kept only the in-frame ones, dropping some. The top ten hold around 1% of the sample, which has over 150,000 clones, 90% to 95% seen once. This entry comes from a study of T cell responses to AZD1222 COVID-19 vaccine. Broader study findings: Clonal diversity was possibly underestimated, and the donors were mostly white British, with more females. CD4 TCRs linked to vaccination spanned spike, dominating at 160-218 and 743-854. Two doses of AZD1222 preceded a rise in Spike-specific TCR breadth and depth.

CDR3 length equals 20 residues. The V gene's germline CDR1 is MNHGY and CDR2 SAAAGT. V gave up 0 bases and J gave up 1 base, with 25 bases separating them. This TCR derives from an adult who received the MenACWY meningococcal vaccine as a control. V and J are TRBV6-8 and TRBJ2-7; TRBD1 might be the D (6 bases). The material was peripheral blood, obtained 28 days after the second dose of the MenACWY control vaccine. The DNA for the CDR3 is TGTGCCAGCAGTTACTCGGATTTAGACAGGAGGCAAACCCCTTCCTACGAGCAGTACTTC. Translating it yields CASSYSDLDRRQTPSYEQYF.